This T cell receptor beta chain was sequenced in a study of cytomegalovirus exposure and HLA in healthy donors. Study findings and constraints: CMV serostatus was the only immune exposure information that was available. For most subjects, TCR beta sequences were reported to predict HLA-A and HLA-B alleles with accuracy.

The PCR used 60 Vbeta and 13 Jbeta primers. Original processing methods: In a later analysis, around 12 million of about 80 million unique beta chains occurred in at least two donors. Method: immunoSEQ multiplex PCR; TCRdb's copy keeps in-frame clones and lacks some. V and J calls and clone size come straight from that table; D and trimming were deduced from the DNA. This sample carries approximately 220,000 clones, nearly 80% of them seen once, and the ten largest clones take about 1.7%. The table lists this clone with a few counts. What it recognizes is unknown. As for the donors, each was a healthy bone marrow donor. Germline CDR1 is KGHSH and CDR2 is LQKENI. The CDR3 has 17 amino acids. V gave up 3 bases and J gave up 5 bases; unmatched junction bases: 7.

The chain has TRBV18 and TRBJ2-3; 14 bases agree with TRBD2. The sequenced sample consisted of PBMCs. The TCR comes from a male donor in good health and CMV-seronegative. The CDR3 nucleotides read TGTGCCAGCTCACCGCCGGGGACTAGCGGGGGTCTAGATACGCAGTATTTT. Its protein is CASSPPGTSGGLDTQYF. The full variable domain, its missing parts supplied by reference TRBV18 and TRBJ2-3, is NAGVMQNPRHLVRRRGQEARLRCSPMKGHSHVYWYRQLPEEGLKFMVYLQKENIIDESGMPKERFSAEFPKEGPSILRIQQVVRGDSAAYFCASSPPGTSGGLDTQYFGPGTRLTVL.